Here is one T cell receptor (beta chain) with its context. The antigen is unknown. This sample is drawn from a study of cytomegalovirus exposure and HLA in healthy donors. On the study more broadly: As an earlier analysis found, some 180 million T cells yielded fewer than 130 million unique TCR beta sequences. General observations from the study: The authors listed roughly 150 TCR beta chains as cytomegalovirus-associated. As was reported, the classifier diagnosed cytomegalovirus status with high specificity and sensitivity.

The PCR ran on 60 Vbeta and 13 Jbeta primers. This table comes from immunoSEQ multiplex PCR, and its TCRdb copy is limited to in-frame clones, with some not included. The table records fewer than 150,000 clones, around 75% of them present only once. V lost 1 base to trimming and J lost 14 bases, with 9 bases between them. The CDR3 totals 11 residues. Germline V gives CDR1 LNHDA, CDR2 SQIVND (reference sequence). The rearrangement links TRBV19 to TRBJ2-4; D not certain. The receptor comes from a man younger than 40 in good health and CMV-seronegative. The sample was PBMCs. The CDR3 loop reads CASSIGGVKYF. CDR3 nucleotide sequence: TGTGCCAGTAGTATAGGAGGAGTAAAGTACTTC.